The present T cell receptor (beta chain) was sequenced within a study of identical twins. Overall study results and limits: Memory repertoires showed no such pattern, whereas abundant cord blood beta clonotypes carried fewer insertions. The degree of excess twin sharing was weaker in beta out-of-frame sequences.

TCRdb analysed the 5' RACE reads with MiXCR anew, one entry per CDR3 protein. The sample lists fewer than 650,000 distinct CDR3 sequences, 9.5% to 10% occurring once. In its sample, this clonotype was seen many times. Its specificity is not known. V was clipped by 6 bases and J by 1 base, with 15 bases between them. Germline V gives CDR1 MNHNS, CDR2 SASEGT. This CDR3 is built from 16 residues. The data were also submitted as part of a second study, on yellow fever vaccine responses in identical twins.

J is TRBJ2-2 and V is TRBV6-1; D might be TRBD2 (6 bases). The sequencing sample was made of PBMCs. The sequence derives from a woman under 30 in good health. This CDR3 reads CASSLLVSGNTGELFF. CDR3 DNA: TGTGCCAGCAGCCTGCTAGTTAGCGGGAACACCGGGGAGCTGTTTTTT.